The 30 T cell receptor beta chains in this list originate from one sample, sequenced in a study of blood T cell repertoires in COVID-19. Generated by immunoSEQ multiplex PCR, the TCRdb table keeps only in-frame clones and is missing some. The data show a few hundred thousand clones, over 65% seen once. What was sequenced was peripheral blood. These receptors were taken from a man in his 60s who had recovered from COVID-19.

The chain has TRBV2 and TRBJ2-6; D is perhaps TRBD2 (5 bases). With 2 bases removed from V and 0 bases from J, the gap between germline ends came to 14 bases. Germline-derived CDR1 and CDR2 are SNHLY and FYNNEI. The CDR3 covers 18 residues. CDR3 protein: CASSERSLRGSGANVLTF. DNA of the CDR3: TGTGCCAGCAGTGAAAGATCCCTCCGGGGCTCTGGGGCCAACGTCCTGACTTTC. The variable domain in full, with the rest retrieved from reference TRBV2 and TRBJ2-6, is EPEVTQTPSHQVTQMGQEVILRCVPISNHLYFYWYRQILGQKVEFLVSFYNNEISEKSEIFDDQFSVERPDGSNFTLKIRSTKLEDSAMYFCASSERSLRGSGANVLTFGAGSRLTVL.

This clone was counted a single time. V and J are TRBV7-2 and TRBJ2-7; D is possibly TRBD2 (5 bases). Between the trimmed V and J ends, which lost 5 bases and 2 bases, there was a span of 13 bases. The CDR3 totals 14 residues. Germline V CDR1 and CDR2: SGHTA, FQGNSA. DNA for the CDR3: TGTGCCAGCAGCCCCGCCGGGATCGCCTACGAGCAGTACTTC. It codes for CASSPAGIAYEQYF. The variable domain in full, with the rest retrieved from reference TRBV7-2 and TRBJ2-7, is GAGVSQSPSNKVTEKGKDVELRCDPISGHTALYWYRQSLGQGLEFLIYFQGNSAPDKSGLPSDRFSAERTGGSVSTLTIQRTQQEDSAVYLCASSPAGIAYEQYFGPGTRLTVT.

This rearrangement joins TRBV19 to TRBJ1-2; TRBD1 matches at 10 bases. The CDR3 covers 14 residues. The ends lost 6 bases at V and 6 bases at J; junction bases unmatched: 7. Germline CDR1 is LNHDA and CDR2 is SQIVND (reference sequence). The CDR3 coding sequence is TGTGCCAGTAGGGCCGACAGGGGGCGGAATGGCTACACCTTC. Translated, it gives CASRADRGRNGYTF. The variable domain in full, completed from reference TRBV19 and TRBJ1-2, reads DGGITQSPKYLFRKEGQNVTLSCEQNLNHDAMYWYRQDPGQGLRLIYYSQIVNDFQKGDIAEGYSVSREKKESFPLTVTSAQKNPTAFYLCASRADRGRNGYTFGSGTRLTVV.

The rearrangement links TRBV2 to TRBJ2-5; weak D call: TRBD1 (6 bases). The germline V gene has CDR1 SNHLY and CDR2 FYNNEI. The CDR3 totals 16 residues. V dropped 5 bases and J dropped 4 bases, with 20 bases sitting between them. CDR3 sequence reads: CASSSGASGGLETQYF. Here the CDR3 DNA reads TGTGCCAGCAGTAGTGGGGCCAGTGGGGGCTTAGAGACCCAGTACTTC. Full variable domain (remainder filled in from reference TRBV2 and TRBJ2-5): EPEVTQTPSHQVTQMGQEVILRCVPISNHLYFYWYRQILGQKVEFLVSFYNNEISEKSEIFDDQFSVERPDGSNFTLKIRSTKLEDSAMYFCASSSGASGGLETQYFGPGTRLLVL.

V usage is TRBV6-5 and J usage is TRBJ2-7, with D maybe TRBD2 (6 bases). This CDR3 comprises 15 residues. Germline CDR1 MNHEY, CDR2 SVGAGI. The ends were cut back, 0 bases at V and 6 bases at J, with 15 bases in the middle. The chain's CDR3 is CASSYSTNGGVEQYF. CDR3 nucleotides: TGTGCCAGCAGTTACTCGACTAACGGGGGTGTCGAGCAGTACTTC.

This clone has a single count. The chain uses TRBV12-3 or TRBV12-4 and TRBJ1-2; tentative D call: TRBD1 (5 bases). The germline V and J ends were trimmed by 5 bases and 5 bases, with 12 bases remaining between them. This CDR3 has 13 amino acids. As DNA, the CDR3 is TGTGCCAGCAGTCAGACAGAAGAATATGGCTACACCTTC. Amino acids: CASSQTEEYGYTF.

V usage is TRBV5-1 and J usage is TRBJ2-2; weak D call: TRBD1 (5 bases). The CDR3 consists of 15 residues. V dropped 4 bases and J dropped 5 bases, with 15 bases sitting between them. Looked up from germline, CDR1 is SGHRS and CDR2 is YFSETQ. The CDR3 sequence: CASSTTIGQTGELFF. Written as DNA, the CDR3 is TGCGCCAGCAGCACAACCATAGGACAAACCGGGGAGCTGTTTTTT.

The chain uses TRBV27 and TRBJ2-1; possible D gene TRBD2, 5 bases. The germline V and J ends were trimmed by 5 bases and 9 bases, with 20 bases remaining between them. Germline V gene sequence: CDR1 MNHEY, CDR2 SMNVEV (reference sequence). The CDR3 is 15 amino acids. The CDR3 DNA is TGTGCCAGCAGTCCCCGGGCTAGCTTTGACACTGAGCAGTTCTTC. Its protein is CASSPRASFDTEQFF.

This clone was counted only a few times. The chain carries TRBV7-2 and TRBJ1-2; TRBD1 matches 8 bases. V trimming: 4 bases; J trimming: 5 bases; junction bases outside the gene matches: 15. There are 17 residues in the CDR3. In germline, CDR1 is SGHTA, CDR2 FQGNSA. CDR3 residues: CASSSRQGPRGEYGYTF. In DNA form, the CDR3 reads TGTGCCAGCAGCTCCAGACAGGGGCCGCGTGGGGAGTATGGCTACACCTTC.

This clone was seen a few times. This rearrangement joins TRBV15 to TRBJ1-5; no reliable D call. The CDR3 has 18 residues. V was trimmed by 0 bases and J by 5 bases, leaving 20 bases between them. Germline V gives CDR1 LNHNV, CDR2 YYDKDF (reference sequence). In DNA form, the CDR3 reads TGTGCCACCAGCAGAGATGTCGATCCCACCGGTTTCCATCAGCCCCAGCATTTT. Translation: CATSRDVDPTGFHQPQHF.

This chain uses TRBV19 with TRBJ1-1; D is unresolved. V lost 1 base, J lost 6 bases, and 9 bases lay in between. The germline V gene has CDR1 LNHDA and CDR2 SQIVND (reference sequence). The CDR3 covers 13 residues. CDR3 amino acids: CASSIGPTAEAFF. CDR3 DNA sequence: TGTGCCAGTAGTATAGGGCCCACAGCTGAAGCTTTCTTT.

Worth noting for this clone: A much more abundant neighbour one base away suggests this may be a read error. The chain couples TRBV12-3 or TRBV12-4 to TRBJ2-1; unclear D gene. This CDR3 is 11 amino acids long. V lost 5 bases and J lost 7, with 6 bases in between. The CDR3 nucleotides are TGTGCCAGCAGTCTACTGAATGAGCAGTTCTTC. Its protein product is CASSLLNEQFF.

The chain uses TRBV27 and TRBJ2-1, with TRBD2 identical over 12 bases. The CDR3 runs to 15 residues. Trimming removed 2 bases from V and 8 bases from J; junction bases left unmatched: 4. Germline lookup yields CDR1 MNHEY and CDR2 SMNVEV (reference sequence). CDR3 coding DNA: TGTGCCAGCAGTTTAGCTAGCGGGGGGGCGTATGAGCAGTTCTTC. This codes for CASSLASGGAYEQFF.

This clone was found once. The gene calls are TRBV3-1 (or the pseudogene TRBV3-2) and TRBJ1-6; 7 bases match TRBD1. The CDR3 extends over 13 amino acids. The V and J ends lost 7 bases and 5 bases, in that order; junction bases with no gene match: 2. Germline V gives CDR1 LGHDT, CDR2 YNNKEL (reference sequence). The CDR3 spells CASTTGDNSPLHF. CDR3 DNA sequence: TGTGCCAGCACAACAGGGGATAATTCACCCCTCCACTTT.

In nucleotides, the CDR3 is TGTGCCAGCAGCTTAGCGCGTCTTGAGCAGTACTTC. Amino acid sequence: CASSLARLEQYF. This chain links TRBV7-2 with TRBJ2-7, with no clear D. Trimming left V 0 bases short and J 7 bases short, with 7 bases between. Germline-derived CDR1 and CDR2 are SGHTA and FQGNSA. This CDR3 is built from 12 residues.

This sequence joins TRBV6-5 and TRBJ2-7; D possibly corresponds to TRBD2 (6 bases). The CDR3 covers 15 residues. Germline lookup yields CDR1 MNHEY and CDR2 SVGAGI. V dropped 2 bases and J dropped 5 bases, with 16 bases sitting between them. DNA of the CDR3: TGTGCCAGCAGTTACGGGACTGCTAGAGCCCACGAGCAGTACTTC. Translation: CASSYGTARAHEQYF.

The chain links TRBV27 to TRBJ1-1; tentatively, D is TRBD1 (5 bases). This CDR3 spans 16 amino acids. The germline V gene has CDR1 MNHEY and CDR2 SMNVEV (reference sequence). Trimming cost V 1 base and J 5 bases, with 17 bases left between them. This chain's CDR3 is CASSLYPGRGGTEAFF. The CDR3 coding sequence is TGTGCCAGCAGTTTATATCCCGGACGGGGGGGGACTGAAGCTTTCTTT.

The V call is TRBV27, the J call TRBJ1-1, with D uncertain. Germline V gene lookup returns CDR1 MNHEY and CDR2 SMNVEV (reference sequence). Trimming took 0 bases from V and 5 from J, leaving 13 bases between them. This CDR3 has 15 residues. The CDR3 is CASSLSVNHRTEAFF. DNA for the CDR3: TGTGCCAGCAGTTTATCGGTAAATCACCGGACTGAAGCTTTCTTT.

This chain links TRBV27 with TRBJ1-6; 7 positions match TRBD1. The V and J ends lost 2 bases and 10 bases, in that order; junction bases with no gene match: 8. Germline V gene data show CDR1 as MNHEY and CDR2 as SMNVEV (reference sequence). The CDR3 spans 15 residues. The CDR3 loop is CASSLKQGSRSPLHF. The CDR3 DNA is TGTGCCAGCAGTTTAAAACAGGGGTCACGGTCACCCCTCCACTTT.

The CDR3 sequence is CASSAGASSYEQYF. The CDR3 DNA follows: TGTGCCAGCTCGGCGGGGGCTAGCTCCTACGAGCAGTACTTC. V is TRBV6-5 and J is TRBJ2-7; a possible D gene is TRBD2 (7 bases). The germline CDR1 and CDR2 sequences are MNHEY and SVGAGI. This CDR3 has 14 residues. The V and J ends lost 8 bases and 0 bases respectively, with 14 bases between them.

The chain is built from TRBV6-4 and TRBJ2-2; D might be TRBD1 (6 bases). V lost 5 bases to trimming and J lost 3 bases, with 10 bases between them. The germline CDR1 and CDR2 sequences are MRHNA and SNTAGT. The CDR3 consists of 14 residues. For the CDR3, the DNA is TGTGCCAGCAGTAAGGACAGATACACCGGGGAGCTGTTTTTT. It codes for CASSKDRYTGELFF.

The rearrangement uses TRBV9 and TRBJ1-6; D possibly corresponds to TRBD1 (5 bases). The CDR3 is made up of 16 amino acids. Germline CDR1 and CDR2: SGDLS and YYNGEE. The V end lost 4 bases, the J end lost 5 bases, and 16 bases lay between the germline ends. DNA for the CDR3: TGTGCCAGCAGCAGTGGGGGGGTTTTGGATAATTCACCCCTCCACTTT. This gives the protein CASSSGGVLDNSPLHF.

The chain uses TRBV5-1 and TRBJ2-7; 9 bases align to TRBD1. The trim removed 4 bases at V and 3 bases at J, leaving 11 bases unmatched. Germline V gene lookup returns CDR1 SGHRS and CDR2 YFSETQ. CDR3 length equals 16 residues. CDR3 sequence: CASSPIPGQGSYEQYF. The CDR3, as DNA: TGCGCCAGCAGCCCTATCCCGGGACAGGGAAGCTACGAGCAGTACTTC.

This chain uses TRBV19 with TRBJ2-7; D call uncertain. The CDR3 spans 14 residues. Per germline, CDR1 LNHDA and CDR2 SQIVND (reference sequence). Trimming removed 3 bases from V and 0 bases from J, with 9 bases in between. The CDR3: CASSIGYSSYEQYF. CDR3 nucleotide sequence: TGTGCCAGTAGTATCGGTTACAGCTCCTACGAGCAGTACTTC.

This chain connects TRBV5-1 to TRBJ2-2, with TRBD1 matching 9 bases. This CDR3 spans 15 amino acids. With 3 bases clipped from V and 7 bases from J, the junction kept 7 bases outside the gene matches. Germline-derived CDR1 and CDR2 are SGHRS and YFSETQ. The CDR3 coding sequence is TGCGCCAGCAGCTCCGGGACAGGGTCTTTCGGGGAGCTGTTTTTT. It is translated as CASSSGTGSFGELFF.

The chain uses TRBV6-5 and TRBJ1-5, with 9 positions matching TRBD1. Losses at the gene ends were 5 bases for V and 3 bases for J; bases not matched to a gene: 5. Germline V gives CDR1 MNHEY, CDR2 SVGAGI. This CDR3 comprises 15 residues. The CDR3 sequence is CASSPDRGSNQPQHF. The CDR3 DNA reads as TGTGCCAGCAGTCCAGACAGGGGGTCCAATCAGCCCCAGCATTTT.

The chain carries TRBV5-1 and TRBJ1-4; 9 positions match TRBD1. This CDR3 comprises 14 residues. CDR1 is SGHRS, CDR2 YFSETQ, per germline. The junction had 3 bases not matched to a gene; V was cut back by 2 bases and J by 7 bases. CDR3 sequence reads: CASSFTGGGEKLFF. CDR3 DNA: TGCGCCAGCAGCTTCACAGGGGGCGGTGAAAAACTGTTTTTT.

In DNA form, the CDR3 reads TGTGCCAGCAGCTCGACCCTCAGACCCGGGACAGGGGGTACTGAAGCTTTCTTT. Its translation: CASSSTLRPGTGGTEAFF. The chain is built from TRBV7-9 and TRBJ1-1; 11 bases line up with TRBD1. J was trimmed by 5 bases and V by 4 bases; bases with no gene match: 15. The CDR3 is 18 amino acids. Germline assignment: CDR1 SEHNR and CDR2 FQNEAQ (reference sequence).

J is TRBJ2-3 and V is TRBV5-4, with 8 bases fitting TRBD2. CDR3 length equals 17 residues. Trimming at V came to 5 bases and at J to 4 bases, leaving 15 bases not matched to a gene. Germline lookup yields CDR1 SGHNT and CDR2 YYREEE (reference sequence). CDR3 residues: CASRQAVSGSTADTQYF. The CDR3 DNA follows: TGTGCCAGCAGACAGGCAGTCAGCGGGAGTACCGCAGATACGCAGTATTTT.

The chain couples TRBV7-9 to TRBJ2-1; the match to TRBD2 covers 13 bases. In germline, CDR1 is SEHNR, CDR2 FQNEAQ (reference sequence). J gave up 7 bases and V 5 bases, and 2 bases lay outside the gene matches. This CDR3 contains 14 residues. CDR3 region: CASSLGLAGNEQFF. CDR3 DNA: TGTGCCAGCAGCCTGGGACTAGCGGGGAATGAGCAGTTCTTC.